The present TCR beta chain was sequenced within a study of blood T cell repertoires in COVID-19. Study details: The United States, Italy and Spain supplied acute and convalescent COVID-19 samples. The cDNA or gDNA used as material had been derived from T cells, B-cell-depleted T cells, or PBMCs.

V lost 5 bases and J 6 bases, leaving 11 bases between the germline ends. This CDR3 spans 14 amino acids. Germline loops: CDR1 MNHEY, CDR2 SVGAGI. Per the study methods: Estimation of nucleated cell counts was performed using reference gene primer amplification. Measured with immunoSEQ multiplex PCR; TCRdb has only the in-frame clones, and not every one. That table supplies the V and J calls and clone size; D and trimming were determined from the DNA. The repertoire holds hundreds of thousands of clones, with roughly 88% as singletons. This clone was seen a handful of times. This TCR was sampled from a woman in her 30s who had recovered from COVID-19. The J gene is TRBJ1-6, the V gene TRBV6-5; D unclear. Material for sequencing was peripheral blood. CDR3 bases: TGTGCCAGCAGTCCCCAGGACTTTAATTCACCCCTCCACTTT. It encodes CASSPQDFNSPLHF.